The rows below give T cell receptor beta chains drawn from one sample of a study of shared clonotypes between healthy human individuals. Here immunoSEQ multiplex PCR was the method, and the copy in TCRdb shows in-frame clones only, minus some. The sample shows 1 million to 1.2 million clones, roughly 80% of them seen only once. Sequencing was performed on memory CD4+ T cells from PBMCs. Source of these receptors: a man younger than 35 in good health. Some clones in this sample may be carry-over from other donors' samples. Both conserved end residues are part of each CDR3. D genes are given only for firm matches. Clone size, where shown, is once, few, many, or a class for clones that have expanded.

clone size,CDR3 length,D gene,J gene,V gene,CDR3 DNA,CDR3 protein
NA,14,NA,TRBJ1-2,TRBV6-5,TGTGCCAGCACTCCAAAGTCGGGGGGCTATGGCTACACCTTC,CASTPKSGGYGYTF
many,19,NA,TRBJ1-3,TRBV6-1,TGTGCCAGCAGTGAGGTAACCTATAGACGGCGAATCTCTGGAAACACCATATATTTT,CASSEVTYRRRISGNTIYF
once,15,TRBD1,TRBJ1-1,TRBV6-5,TGTGCCAGCAGTTCCCTTAACAGGGGGAAGACTGAAGCTTTCTTT,CASSSLNRGKTEAFF
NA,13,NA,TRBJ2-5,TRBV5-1,TGCGCCAGCAGCTTGAGGGGTGGGGAGACCCAGTACTTC,CASSLRGGETQYF
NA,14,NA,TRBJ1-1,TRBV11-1,TGTGCCAGCAGCCTCCGGGACACTGACACTGAAGCTTTCTTT,CASSLRDTDTEAFF
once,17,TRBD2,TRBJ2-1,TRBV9,TGTGCCAGCAGCCCCCGAGCGGGATTGGGGTCCTACAATGAGCAGTTCTTC,CASSPRAGLGSYNEQFF
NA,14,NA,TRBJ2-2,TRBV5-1,TGCGCCAGCAGCTTGGAGGGTAGAACCGGGGAGCTGTTTTTT,CASSLEGRTGELFF
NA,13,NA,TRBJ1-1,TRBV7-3,TGTGCCAGCAGCCCGTCCCGGGAAACTGAAGCTTTCTTT,CASSPSRETEAFF
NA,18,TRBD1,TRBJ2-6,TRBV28,TGTGCCAGCAGTTTATCTCAGGGGGCTTCCTCTGGGGCCAACGTCCTGACTTTC,CASSLSQGASSGANVLTF
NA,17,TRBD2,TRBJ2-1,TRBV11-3,TGTGCCAGCAGCCCCGGGACTAGCGGCCACCCGGCGGATGAGCAGTTCTTC,CASSPGTSGHPADEQFF
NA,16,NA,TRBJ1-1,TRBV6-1,TGTGCCAGCAGTGAATCGGCGGGACTTTCGAACACTGAAGCTTTCTTT,CASSESAGLSNTEAFF
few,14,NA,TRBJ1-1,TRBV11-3,TGTGCCAGCAGCTTAGAAGGGGGAGACACTGAAGCTTTCTTT,CASSLEGGDTEAFF
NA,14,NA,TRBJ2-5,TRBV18,TGTGCCAGCTCGCTAGGGTCGTACCAAGAGACCCAGTACTTC,CASSLGSYQETQYF
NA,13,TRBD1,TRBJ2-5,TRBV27,TGTGCCAGCAGTGGACAGGACCAAGAGACCCAGTACTTC,CASSGQDQETQYF
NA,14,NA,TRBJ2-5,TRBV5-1,TGCGCCAGCAGCCCTATCGGACAGAAAGAGACCCAGTACTTC,CASSPIGQKETQYF
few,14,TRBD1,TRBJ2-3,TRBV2,TGTGCCAGCAGTCCAGGGGGCGGAACAGATACGCAGTATTTT,CASSPGGGTDTQYF
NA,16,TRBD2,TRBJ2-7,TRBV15,TGTGCCACCAGCAGAGAGGCGACTAGCGGAGCGTACGAGCAGTACTTC,CATSREATSGAYEQYF
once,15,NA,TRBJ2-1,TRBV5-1,TGCGCCAGCAGCTTGGCCCGGACAGATAACAATGAGCAGTTCTTC,CASSLARTDNNEQFF
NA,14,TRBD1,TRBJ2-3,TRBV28,TGTGCCAGCTACGGACAGGGGGGTACAGATACGCAGTATTTT,CASYGQGGTDTQYF
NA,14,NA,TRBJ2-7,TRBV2,TGTGCCAGCACCCTAGGTGCGGGGTCCCTCGAGCAGTACTTC,CASTLGAGSLEQYF
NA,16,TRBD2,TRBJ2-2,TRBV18,TGTGCCAGCTCACCCCGTTTAGCGGGAGTCACCGGGGAGCTGTTTTTT,CASSPRLAGVTGELFF
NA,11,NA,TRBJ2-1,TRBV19,TGTGCCAGTAGTAGCGTGGGTGAGCAGTTCTTC,CASSSVGEQFF
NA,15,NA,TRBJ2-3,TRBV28,TGTGCCAGCAGTTTCGATCAAATAGGTGCAGATACGCAGTATTTT,CASSFDQIGADTQYF
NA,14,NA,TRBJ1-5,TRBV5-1,TGCGCCAGCAGCTTGGGCCAGGGAATTCAGCCCCAGCATTTT,CASSLGQGIQPQHF
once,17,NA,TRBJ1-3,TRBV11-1,TGTGCCAGCAGCTTACCCCCCGCGGGTTCTTTCGGAAACACCATATATTTT,CASSLPPAGSFGNTIYF
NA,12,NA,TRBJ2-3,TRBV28,TGTGCCAGCGGAATCACCACAGATACGCAGTATTTT,CASGITTDTQYF
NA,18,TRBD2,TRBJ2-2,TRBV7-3,TGTGCCAGCAGCTTAGCCCCGACTAGCGGGAGGGATACCGGGGAGCTGTTTTTT,CASSLAPTSGRDTGELFF
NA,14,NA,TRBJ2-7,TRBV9,TGTGCCAGCAGCGTAGTGTCCGGGTCTGACGAGCAGTACTTC,CASSVVSGSDEQYF
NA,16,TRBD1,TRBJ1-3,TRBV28,TGTGCCAGCAGGGGCGGGGGACAGGGGAAAGGAAACACCATATATTTT,CASRGGGQGKGNTIYF
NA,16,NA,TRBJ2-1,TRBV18,TGTGCCAGCTCACCCTCGATATGGACTGGAGACAATGAGCAGTTCTTC,CASSPSIWTGDNEQFF
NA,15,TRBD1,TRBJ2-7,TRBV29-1,TGCAGCGTTCCATCCCCGGGACAGGGGTCCTACGAGCAGTACTTC,CSVPSPGQGSYEQYF
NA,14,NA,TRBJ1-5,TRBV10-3,TGTGCCATCAGTGAGTCGTCGGGGGATCAGCCCCAGCATTTT,CAISESSGDQPQHF